A selection of T cell receptor beta chains follows, all from one sample in a study of CD8+CD57+ T cells in acquired aplastic anemia. TCRdb re-called the reads with MiXCR, one entry per CDR3 protein. The data contain about 40,000 distinct CDR3 sequences, approximately 63% of them singletons. Material for sequencing was sorted CD4+, CD8+, or CD8+CD57+ T cells (not recorded which) from PBMCs. Receptors were obtained from a human donor with aplastic anemia. The CDR3 runs from the conserved cysteine through the conserved F or W. A D gene is named only where the DNA matches it firmly. Some rows have no size entry. The others give once, few or many, or a class for an expanded clone.

D gene: TRBD1; V gene: TRBV5-5; J gene: TRBJ1-6; clone size: .; CDR3 DNA: TGTGCCAGCAGCTCCTCGCTGACAGGGGGATCACCCCTCCACTTT; CDR3 protein: CASSSSLTGGSPLHF
D gene: TRBD1; V gene: TRBV15; J gene: TRBJ2-2; clone size: .; CDR3 DNA: TGTGCCACCAGCAGAGTACAGGGGAGCGGGGAGCTGTTTTTT; CDR3 protein: CATSRVQGSGELFF
D gene: .; V gene: TRBV15; J gene: TRBJ1-4; clone size: once; CDR3 DNA: TGTGCCACCAGCAGAGATCCCCCGCTGGTAGGGCTCCTTAATGAAAAACTGTTTTTT; CDR3 protein: CATSRDPPLVGLLNEKLFF
D gene: .; V gene: TRBV7-2; J gene: TRBJ2-1; clone size: .; CDR3 DNA: TGTGCCAGCAGCCCTGGACTGTATGAGCAGTTCTTC; CDR3 protein: CASSPGLYEQFF
D gene: .; V gene: TRBV5-1; J gene: TRBJ2-1; clone size: .; CDR3 DNA: TGCGCCAGCAGCTTGGGTGACACTACCTACAATGAGCAGTTCTTC; CDR3 protein: CASSLGDTTYNEQFF
D gene: TRBD1; V gene: TRBV9; J gene: TRBJ1-6; clone size: .; CDR3 DNA: TGTGCCAGCAGCCCGCGGACAGGGTATAATTCACCCCTCCACTTT; CDR3 protein: CASSPRTGYNSPLHF
D gene: .; V gene: TRBV5-1; J gene: TRBJ2-3; clone size: many; CDR3 DNA: TGCGCCAGCAGCTTGGGGGGGGTCAGCACAGATACGCAGTATTTT; CDR3 protein: CASSLGGVSTDTQYF
D gene: TRBD1; V gene: TRBV5-1; J gene: TRBJ2-3; clone size: many; CDR3 DNA: TGCGCCAGCAGCACCGGGACAGGGGGGACCACAGATACGCAGTATTTT; CDR3 protein: CASSTGTGGTTDTQYF
D gene: TRBD1; V gene: TRBV10-1; J gene: TRBJ1-4; clone size: .; CDR3 DNA: TGCGCCAGCAGTGACCAGACAGGGGACGAAAAACTGTTTTTT; CDR3 protein: CASSDQTGDEKLFF
D gene: .; V gene: TRBV5-6; J gene: TRBJ2-7; clone size: few; CDR3 DNA: TGTACCAGCAGCTTGGCCGAGGAGGAATACGAGCAGTACTTC; CDR3 protein: CTSSLAEEEYEQYF
D gene: .; V gene: TRBV2; J gene: TRBJ1-2; clone size: once; CDR3 DNA: TGTGCCAGCAGAGGGATACTAGATAACTATGGCTACACCTTC; CDR3 protein: CASRGILDNYGYTF
D gene: .; V gene: TRBV5-1; J gene: TRBJ1-5; clone size: many; CDR3 DNA: TGCGCCAGCAGCTTGGTGGGGGCCCCCAATCAGCCCCAGCATTTT; CDR3 protein: CASSLVGAPNQPQHF
D gene: .; V gene: TRBV10-2; J gene: TRBJ2-1; clone size: .; CDR3 DNA: TGCGCCAGCCGGACGGGGACGTTCTTC; CDR3 protein: CASRTGTFF
D gene: TRBD1; V gene: TRBV9; J gene: TRBJ1-6; clone size: .; CDR3 DNA: TGTGCCAGCAGCGTAGCGGGACAGGGGAACTCACCCCTCCACTTT; CDR3 protein: CASSVAGQGNSPLHF